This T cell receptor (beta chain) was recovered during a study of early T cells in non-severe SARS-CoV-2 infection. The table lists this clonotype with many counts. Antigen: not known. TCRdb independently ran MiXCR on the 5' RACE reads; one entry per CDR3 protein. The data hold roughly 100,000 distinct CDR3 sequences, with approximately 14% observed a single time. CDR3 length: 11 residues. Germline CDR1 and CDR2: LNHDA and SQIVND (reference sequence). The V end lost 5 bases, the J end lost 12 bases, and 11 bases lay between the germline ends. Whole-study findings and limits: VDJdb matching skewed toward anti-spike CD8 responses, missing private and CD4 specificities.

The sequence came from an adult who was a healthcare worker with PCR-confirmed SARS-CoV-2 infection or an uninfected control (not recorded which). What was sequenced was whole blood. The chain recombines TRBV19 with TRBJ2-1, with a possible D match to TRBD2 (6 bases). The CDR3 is CASSLSGAQFF. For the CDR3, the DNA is TGTGCCAGTAGTCTTAGCGGTGCGCAGTTCTTC.